What follows are 9 T cell receptor beta chains derived from one specimen sequenced in a study of T-cell memory formation after mild COVID-19. Each CDR3 protein is one row after TCRdb ran MiXCR on the 5' RACE reads. This sample yields about 280,000 distinct CDR3 sequences, of which roughly 8.2% are seen a single time; 20% to 25% belongs to the top ten. Specimen: PBMCs or a T cell subset sorted from them (not recorded which). The receptors come from a man in his late teens or twenties who had mild COVID-19 (a few samples of this study predate the infection). Cell type and time point are not known.

The table lists this clonotype with a few counts. The chain carries TRBV15 and TRBJ2-5; 9 nucleotides agree with TRBD2. Per the germline V gene, CDR1 is LNHNV and CDR2 is YYDKDF (reference sequence). The length of the CDR3 is 17 residues. The trim removed 2 bases at V and 0 bases at J, leaving 7 bases unmatched. This chain's CDR3 is CATSRYQSSGDQETQYF. In DNA form, the CDR3 reads TGTGCCACCAGCAGATATCAATCTAGCGGGGACCAAGAGACCCAGTACTTC.

This clonotype was detected many times. The rearrangement links TRBV5-5 to TRBJ1-2, with D perhaps TRBD1 (5 bases). V shed 4 bases and J shed 4 bases, with 17 bases lying between them. The CDR3 has 15 amino acids. The germline CDR1 and CDR2 sequences are SGHKS and YYEKEE (reference sequence). The CDR3 DNA sequence: TGTGCCAGCAGCGTAACCGGGACGGGGGTCTATGGCTACACCTTC. Amino acid sequence: CASSVTGTGVYGYTF.

This clonotype was picked up many times. The chain carries TRBV5-1 and TRBJ2-7; 9 bases are a match to TRBD2. The CDR3 runs 17 residues. The V and J ends lost 0 bases and 6 bases, in that order; junction bases with no gene match: 13. Per the germline V gene, CDR1 is SGHRS and CDR2 is YFSETQ. CDR3: CASSLGASGEILGEQYV. As DNA, the CDR3 is TGCGCCAGCAGCTTGGGAGCTAGCGGGGAGATTCTGGGCGAGCAGTACGTC.

V and J are TRBV14 and TRBJ1-2; D gene ambiguous. V shed 0 bases and J shed 8 bases, with 7 bases lying between them. Germline V lookup: CDR1 SGHDN, CDR2 FVKESK. This CDR3 is built from 12 residues. Here the CDR3 DNA reads TGTGCCAGCAGCCAAGATCGGGGAGGCTACACCTTC. Translated, it gives CASSQDRGGYTF. The entire variable domain, with the rest obtained from reference TRBV14 and TRBJ1-2, is as follows: EAGVTQFPSHSVIEKGQTVTLRCDPISGHDNLYWYRRVMGKEIKFLLHFVKESKQDESGMPNNRFLAERTGGTYSTLKVQPAELEDSGVYFCASSQDRGGYTFGSGTRLTVV.

The table lists this clonotype with many counts. This chain links TRBV20-1 with TRBJ2-3; D is unresolved. This CDR3 is built from 12 residues. The V end was cut by 3 bases, the J end by 6 bases, with 10 bases between. The V gene's germline CDR1 is DFQATT and CDR2 SNEGSKA (reference sequence). The CDR3 DNA follows: TGCAGTGCTAGGTCGGGCCCCGATACGCAGTATTTT. This sequence encodes CSARSGPDTQYF.

This clonotype was observed at least ten times. The J gene is TRBJ1-1, the V gene TRBV7-2, with TRBD1 as a possible D gene (5 bases). This CDR3 region has 13 residues. Deletions cut 5 bases from V and 4 bases from J, with 11 bases between. Germline CDR1 is SGHTA and CDR2 is FQGNSA. The CDR3: CASSLGGVTEAFF. The CDR3 DNA sequence: TGTGCCAGCAGCCTGGGGGGGGTCACTGAAGCTTTCTTT.

The rearrangement uses TRBV20-1 and TRBJ1-4, with D possibly matching TRBD1 (5 bases). In germline, CDR1 is DFQATT, CDR2 SNEGSKA (reference sequence). Trimming cost V 6 bases and J 8 bases, with 16 bases left between them. This CDR3 region has 13 residues. CDR3 sequence: CSAGGGVGEKLFF. In DNA, the CDR3 is TGCAGTGCCGGGGGAGGGGTAGGCGAAAAACTGTTTTTT.

The genes are TRBV2 and TRBJ2-5; 7 nucleotides match TRBD1. V lost 3 bases, J lost 5 bases, and 6 bases stayed unmatched. This CDR3 has 14 residues. Germline lookup yields CDR1 SNHLY and CDR2 FYNNEI. The CDR3 here is CASSDAQGSETQYF. CDR3 sequence (DNA): TGTGCCAGCAGTGACGCACAGGGGTCCGAGACCCAGTACTTC.

This clonotype was recorded a few times. This sequence joins TRBV7-2 and TRBJ1-2; the D gene is possibly TRBD1 (5 bases). V was pared by 5 bases and J by 4 bases, with 14 bases between. The germline V gene has CDR1 SGHTA and CDR2 FQGNSA. The CDR3 spans 14 residues. The CDR3 loop reads CASSPPRDLYGYTF. The CDR3 bases are TGTGCCAGCAGCCCCCCCCGGGACCTCTATGGCTACACCTTC.